These T cell receptor beta chains were read from a single sample in a study of blood T cell repertoires in COVID-19. Sequencing used immunoSEQ multiplex PCR; TCRdb keeps in-frame clones, though not all of them. The table includes 300,000 to 450,000 clones, 85% to 90% detected once. The sequencing input was PBMCs or T cells enriched from blood (not recorded which). Source of these receptors: a man aged 18 to 29 who had recovered from COVID-19. The CDR3 runs from the conserved cysteine through the conserved F or W. D genes are given only for firm matches. The size entry is marked missing in some rows and otherwise reads once, few, many or a size class.

DNA	CDR3	V	J	size	D
TGTGCCAGCAGTTACGGTGGCAATAAGGGGGAGACCCAGTACTTC	CASSYGGNKGETQYF	TRBV6-2/TRBV6-3	TRBJ2-5	.	.
TGTGCCAGCAGCGGACTAGGACAGGGGGCAGATGGCTACACCTTC	CASSGLGQGADGYTF	TRBV9	TRBJ1-2	.	TRBD1
TGTGCCACCCTACTAGCGGGGACCTACGAGCAGTACTTC	CATLLAGTYEQYF	TRBV10-3	TRBJ2-7	.	TRBD2
TGTGCCAGCAACTATAACGGCGGGGGGTACGGTGGCTACACCTTC	CASNYNGGGYGGYTF	TRBV2	TRBJ1-2	few	.
TGTGCCAGCAGCTTAGGTGGGACAGGGTCCCCCCAAGAGACCCAGTACTTC	CASSLGGTGSPQETQYF	TRBV7-9	TRBJ2-5	.	TRBD1
TGTGCCAGCAGTTGGGCCTATGGCTACACCTTC	CASSWAYGYTF	TRBV28	TRBJ1-2	.	.
TGTGCCAGCAGCTACGGGGAGGAAGGGGAGACCCAGTACTTC	CASSYGEEGETQYF	TRBV4-2	TRBJ2-5	.	.
TGTGCCAGCAGCGCGGACAGCCACGTACTGTTTTTT	CASSADSHVLFF	TRBV2	TRBJ1-4	.	.
TGCGCCAGCAGCTTGGTAGACGGGAGAGATACGCAGTATTTT	CASSLVDGRDTQYF	TRBV5-1	TRBJ2-3	.	.
TGTGCCAGCAGTTACTCCGCGGGAGGGGGTTACGAGCAGTACTTC	CASSYSAGGGYEQYF	TRBV6-2/TRBV6-3	TRBJ2-7	.	TRBD2
TGTGCCAGCAGCCAAACGGGTCTATGGACTGAAGCTTTCTTT	CASSQTGLWTEAFF	TRBV3-1/TRBV3-2	TRBJ1-1	.	.
TGTGCCAGCAGCTTGATGGGCGGGAGGGCCGGTGAGCAGTTCTTC	CASSLMGGRAGEQFF	TRBV7-9	TRBJ2-1	.	TRBD2
TGTGCCAGCAGCTTGACAGGGGGCCGCGACAATGAGCAGTTCTTC	CASSLTGGRDNEQFF	TRBV7-2	TRBJ2-1	.	TRBD1
TGTGCCAGCAGCGTTTTGGCGGGGGGAGGCACAGATACGCAGTATTTT	CASSVLAGGGTDTQYF	TRBV9	TRBJ2-3	.	TRBD2
TGTGCCAGCAGCTTAAATTCTAACTCCCCCCTCCACTTT	CASSLNSNSPLHF	TRBV7-2	TRBJ1-6	.	.
TGTGCCAGTAGTATAGAGAGGACAAACTATGGCTACACCTTC	CASSIERTNYGYTF	TRBV19	TRBJ1-2	.	.
TGTGCCAGCTCACCAGACAGGTCAAACACCGGGGAGCTGTTTTTT	CASSPDRSNTGELFF	TRBV18	TRBJ2-2	.	.